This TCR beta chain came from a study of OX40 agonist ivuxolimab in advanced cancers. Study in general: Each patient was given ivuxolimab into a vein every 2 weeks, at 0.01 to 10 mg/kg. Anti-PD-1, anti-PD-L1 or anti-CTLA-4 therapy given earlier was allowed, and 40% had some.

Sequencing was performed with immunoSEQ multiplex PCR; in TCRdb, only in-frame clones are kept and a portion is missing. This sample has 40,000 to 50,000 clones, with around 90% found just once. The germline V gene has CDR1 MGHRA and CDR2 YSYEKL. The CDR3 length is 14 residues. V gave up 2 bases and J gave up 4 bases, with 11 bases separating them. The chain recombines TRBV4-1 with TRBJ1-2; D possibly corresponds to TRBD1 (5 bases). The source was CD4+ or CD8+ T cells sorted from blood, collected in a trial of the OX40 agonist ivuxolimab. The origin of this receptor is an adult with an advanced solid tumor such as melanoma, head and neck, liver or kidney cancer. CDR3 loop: CASSQRTSSYGYTF. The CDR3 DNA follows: TGCGCCAGCAGCCAAAGGACATCCTCCTATGGCTACACCTTC.